This TCR beta chain comes out of a study of breast tumors, draining lymph nodes, adjacent tissues. This clonotype was recorded at least ten times. TCRdb processed the multiplex PCR reads anew with MiXCR; each CDR3 protein has one entry. This sample carries some 100,000 distinct CDR3 sequences, around 20% of them seen once, and the ten largest clones take over 1%. Axillary draining lymph nodes of breast cancer patients supplied the node samples. This receptor was obtained from a female donor with breast cancer. Some clones in this sample may be carry-over from other donors' samples. Input material: axillary lymph node tissue.

The CDR3 loop reads CASSPRDTQYF. CDR3 bases: TGTGCCAGCAGCCCCCGAGATACGCAGTATTTT. This chain links TRBV11-1 with TRBJ2-3; D is unclear. Germline V gene sequence: CDR1 SGHAT, CDR2 FQDESV (reference sequence). Trimming pared 5 bases from V and 5 bases from J, leaving 5 bases between. The CDR3 is made up of 11 amino acids.